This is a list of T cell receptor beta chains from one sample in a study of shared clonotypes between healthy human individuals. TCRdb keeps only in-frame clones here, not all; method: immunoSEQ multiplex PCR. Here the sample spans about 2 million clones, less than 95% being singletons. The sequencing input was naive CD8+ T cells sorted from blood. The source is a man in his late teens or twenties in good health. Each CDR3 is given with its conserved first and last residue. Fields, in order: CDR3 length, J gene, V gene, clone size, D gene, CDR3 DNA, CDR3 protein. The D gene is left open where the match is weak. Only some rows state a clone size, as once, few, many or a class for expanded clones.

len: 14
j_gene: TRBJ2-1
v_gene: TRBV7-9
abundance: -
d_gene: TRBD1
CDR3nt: TGTGCCAGCACCCCAGGGGGAGTCAACAATGAGCAGTTCTTC
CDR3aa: CASTPGGVNNEQFF

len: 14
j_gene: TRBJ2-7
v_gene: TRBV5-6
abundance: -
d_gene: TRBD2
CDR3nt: TGTGCCAGCAGCTGGGATGGGACTAGATACGAGCAGTACTTC
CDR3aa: CASSWDGTRYEQYF

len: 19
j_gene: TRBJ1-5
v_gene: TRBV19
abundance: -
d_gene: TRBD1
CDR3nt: TGTGCCAGTAGCACCTCTCCGTATCTCGAAAGGGGGCTGGAACAGCCCCAGCATTTT
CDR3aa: CASSTSPYLERGLEQPQHF

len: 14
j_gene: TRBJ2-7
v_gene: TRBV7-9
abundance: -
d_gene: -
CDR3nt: TGTGCCAGCAGCTTAAGTCACTACCCCTACGAGCAGTACTTC
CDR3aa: CASSLSHYPYEQYF

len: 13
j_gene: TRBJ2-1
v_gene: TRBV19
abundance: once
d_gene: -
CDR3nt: TGTGCCGCGGCTCCTGGGCTGGGCAATGAGCAGTTCTTC
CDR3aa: CAAAPGLGNEQFF

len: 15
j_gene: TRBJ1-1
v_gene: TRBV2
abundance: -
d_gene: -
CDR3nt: TGTGCCAGCAGTGAAGAGGAGGTCTTCAGCACTGAAGCTTTCTTT
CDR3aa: CASSEEEVFSTEAFF

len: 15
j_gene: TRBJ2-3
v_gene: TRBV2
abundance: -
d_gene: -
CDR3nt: TGTGCCAGCAGTGAAGAAACGGGGACATCAGATACGCAGTATTTT
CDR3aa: CASSEETGTSDTQYF

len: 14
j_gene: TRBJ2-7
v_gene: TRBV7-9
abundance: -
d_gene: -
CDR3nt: TGTGCCAGCAGCTTAGAGGCCAGGGGCTACGAGCAGTACTTC
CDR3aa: CASSLEARGYEQYF

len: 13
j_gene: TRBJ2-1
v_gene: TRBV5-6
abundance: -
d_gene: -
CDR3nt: TGTGCCAGCAGCTTGTCGGGGTACAATGAGCAGTTCTTC
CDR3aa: CASSLSGYNEQFF

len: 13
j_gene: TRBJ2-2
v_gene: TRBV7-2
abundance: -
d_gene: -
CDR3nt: TGTGCCAGCAGCTTCGGGATCACCGGGGAGCTGTTTTTT
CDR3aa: CASSFGITGELFF

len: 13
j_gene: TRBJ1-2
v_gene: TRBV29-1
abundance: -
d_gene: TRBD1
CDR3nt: TGCAGCGGCCTACAGGGGGCGGACTATGGCTACACCTTC
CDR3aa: CSGLQGADYGYTF

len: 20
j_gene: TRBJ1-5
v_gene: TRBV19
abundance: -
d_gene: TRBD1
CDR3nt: TGTGCCAGTAGTATACCGCAAGGGGCAGGGGGCGCAGATAGCAATCAGCCCCAGCATTTT
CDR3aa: CASSIPQGAGGADSNQPQHF

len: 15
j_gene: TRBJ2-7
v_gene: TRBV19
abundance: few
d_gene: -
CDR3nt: TGTGCCAGTAGTATCACAGGGGGGGACTTGAACGAGCAGTACTTC
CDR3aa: CASSITGGDLNEQYF

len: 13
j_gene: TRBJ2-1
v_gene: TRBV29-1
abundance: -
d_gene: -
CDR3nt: TGCAGCGTTGTGGCGGGATCCTACAATGAGCAGTTCTTC
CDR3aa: CSVVAGSYNEQFF

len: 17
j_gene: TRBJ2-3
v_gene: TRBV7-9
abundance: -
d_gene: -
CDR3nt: TGTGCCAGCAGCCCCGTCGAGAGGACCGCACCGACAGCTACGCAGTATTTT
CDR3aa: CASSPVERTAPTATQYF

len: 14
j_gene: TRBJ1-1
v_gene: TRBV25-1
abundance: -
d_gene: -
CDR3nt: TGTGCCAGCAGTGAATACGACGGTAACACTGAAGCTTTCTTT
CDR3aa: CASSEYDGNTEAFF

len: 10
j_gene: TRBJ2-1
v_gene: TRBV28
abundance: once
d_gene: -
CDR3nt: TGTGCCAGCAGTGGGAATGAGCAGTTCTTC
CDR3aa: CASSGNEQFF

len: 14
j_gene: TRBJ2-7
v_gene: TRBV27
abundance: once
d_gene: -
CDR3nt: TGTGCCAGCAGTCTAGTAGGGGGGTCCTACGAGCAGTACTTC
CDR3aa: CASSLVGGSYEQYF

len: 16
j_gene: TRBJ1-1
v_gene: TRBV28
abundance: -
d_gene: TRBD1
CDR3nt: TGTGCCAGCAGTTCAGGACAGGGGGGCTGGGGCACTGAAGCTTTCTTT
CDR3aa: CASSSGQGGWGTEAFF

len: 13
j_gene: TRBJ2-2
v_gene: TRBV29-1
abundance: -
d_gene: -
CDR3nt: TGCAGCGTTTTCGCGGTCAACACCGGGGAGCTGTTTTTT
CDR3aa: CSVFAVNTGELFF

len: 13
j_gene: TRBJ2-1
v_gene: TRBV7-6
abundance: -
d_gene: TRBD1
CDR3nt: TGTGCCAGCAGCAGAGGACAGGACAATGAGCAGTTCTTC
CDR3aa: CASSRGQDNEQFF

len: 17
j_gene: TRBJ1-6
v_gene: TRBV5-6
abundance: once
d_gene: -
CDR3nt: TGTGCCAGCAGCCCGGAGGCCCGGGACTCAAAAAATTCACCCCTCCACTTT
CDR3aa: CASSPEARDSKNSPLHF

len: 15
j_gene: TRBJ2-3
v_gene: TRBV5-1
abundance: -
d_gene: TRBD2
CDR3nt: TGCGCCAGCAGAGGGGACGCGGGAGGGTTGGATACGCAGTATTTT
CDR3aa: CASRGDAGGLDTQYF

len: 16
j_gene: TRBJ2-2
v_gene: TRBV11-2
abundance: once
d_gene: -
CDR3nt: TGTGCCAGCAGCTCGGTGGCAGGGGAGGACACCGGGGAGCTGTTTTTT
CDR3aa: CASSSVAGEDTGELFF

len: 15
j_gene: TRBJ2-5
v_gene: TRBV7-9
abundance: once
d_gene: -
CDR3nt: TGTGCCAGCAGCTTAGGCCCTAGCGCCCAAGAGACCCAGTACTTC
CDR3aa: CASSLGPSAQETQYF

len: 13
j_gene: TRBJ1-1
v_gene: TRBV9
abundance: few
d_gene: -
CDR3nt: TGTGCCAGCAGCGTAGTTTCGAACACTGAAGCTTTCTTT
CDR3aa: CASSVVSNTEAFF

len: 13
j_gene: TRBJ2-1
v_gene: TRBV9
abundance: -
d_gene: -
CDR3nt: TGTGCCAGCAGCCCCGGGTTGGGCAATGAGCAGTTCTTC
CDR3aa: CASSPGLGNEQFF

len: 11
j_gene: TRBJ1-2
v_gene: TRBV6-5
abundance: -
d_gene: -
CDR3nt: TGTGCCAGCGGCGAGATGTATGGCTACACCTTC
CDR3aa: CASGEMYGYTF

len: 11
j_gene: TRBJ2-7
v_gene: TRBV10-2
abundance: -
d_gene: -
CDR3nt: TGCGCCAGCGGCTCAGGGAACGAGCAGTACTTC
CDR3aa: CASGSGNEQYF

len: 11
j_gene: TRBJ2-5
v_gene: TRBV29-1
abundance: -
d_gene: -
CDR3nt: TGCAGCGGATTCATTGAAGAGACCCAGTACTTC
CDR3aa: CSGFIEETQYF

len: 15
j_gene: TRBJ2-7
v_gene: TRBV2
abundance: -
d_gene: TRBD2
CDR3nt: TGTGCCAGCAGTGAAGCCGGGACTAGTGGCTACGAGCAGTACTTC
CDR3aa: CASSEAGTSGYEQYF

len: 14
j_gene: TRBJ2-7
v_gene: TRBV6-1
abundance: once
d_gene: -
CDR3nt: TGTGCCAGCAGTGAAGCTTTTAGGGTTGGCGAGCAGTACTTC
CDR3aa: CASSEAFRVGEQYF

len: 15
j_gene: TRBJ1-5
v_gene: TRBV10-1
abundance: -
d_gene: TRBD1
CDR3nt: TGCGCCAGCACCAGGACAGGAAGGGGCAGGCAGCCCCAGCATTTT
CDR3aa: CASTRTGRGRQPQHF

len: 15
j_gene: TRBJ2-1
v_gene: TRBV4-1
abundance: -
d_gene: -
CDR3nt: TGCGCCAGCAGCCAAGCGGGAGCGCGAATCGATGAGCAGTTCTTC
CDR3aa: CASSQAGARIDEQFF

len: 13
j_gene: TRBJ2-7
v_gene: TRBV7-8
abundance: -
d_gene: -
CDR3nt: TGTGCCAGCAGCAAACGGACAGCCTACGAGCAGTACTTC
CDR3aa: CASSKRTAYEQYF

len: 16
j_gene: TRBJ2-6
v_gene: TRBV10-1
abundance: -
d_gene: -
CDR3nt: TGCGCCAGCGCTTGTGACAGGAGCTCTGGGGCCAACGTCCTGACTTTC
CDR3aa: CASACDRSSGANVLTF

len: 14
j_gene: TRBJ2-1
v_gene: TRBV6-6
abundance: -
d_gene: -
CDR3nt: TGTGCCAGCAGTTACCACGTGGGATACAATGAGCAGTTCTTC
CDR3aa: CASSYHVGYNEQFF

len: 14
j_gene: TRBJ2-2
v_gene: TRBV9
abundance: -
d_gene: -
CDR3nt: TGTGCCAGCAGACATCAGGGGAACACCGGGGAGCTGTTTTTT
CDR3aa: CASRHQGNTGELFF

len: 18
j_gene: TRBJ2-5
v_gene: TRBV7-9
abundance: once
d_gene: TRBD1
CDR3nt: TGTGCCAGCAGCTACCGGGACAGGGTGTCCGGCTACCAAGAGACCCAGTACTTC
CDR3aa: CASSYRDRVSGYQETQYF

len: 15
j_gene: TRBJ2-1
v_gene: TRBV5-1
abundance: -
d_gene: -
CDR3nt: TGCGCCAGCAGCTTGGGTGGTTCCCCCTACAATGAGCAGTTCTTC
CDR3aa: CASSLGGSPYNEQFF

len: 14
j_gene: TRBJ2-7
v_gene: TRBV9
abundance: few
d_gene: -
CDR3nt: TGTGCCAGCAGCACCCGGCTAGCGTCCTACGAGCAGTACTTC
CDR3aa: CASSTRLASYEQYF

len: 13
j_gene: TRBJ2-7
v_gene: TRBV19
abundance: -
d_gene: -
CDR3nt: TGTGCCAGTAGTTCCATGGCGCTTAACGAGCAGTACTTC
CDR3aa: CASSSMALNEQYF

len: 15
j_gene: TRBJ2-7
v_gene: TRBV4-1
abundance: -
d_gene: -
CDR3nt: TGCGCCAGCAGCCATTCCTCGCTGGGGGGAGGCGAGCAGTACTTC
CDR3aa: CASSHSSLGGGEQYF

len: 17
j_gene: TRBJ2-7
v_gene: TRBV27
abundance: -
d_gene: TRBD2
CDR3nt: TGTGCCAGCAGTTCTCTCAGGGGACTAGCGGGGGTCTACGAGCAGTACTTC
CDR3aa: CASSSLRGLAGVYEQYF

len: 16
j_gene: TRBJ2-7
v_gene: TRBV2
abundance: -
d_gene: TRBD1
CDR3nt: TGTGCCAGTGGGGACAGACTACCCAGCGACTCCTACGAGCAGTACTTC
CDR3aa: CASGDRLPSDSYEQYF

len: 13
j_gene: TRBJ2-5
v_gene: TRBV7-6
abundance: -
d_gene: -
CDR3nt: TGTGCCAGCAGCATTAGGGTTCAAGAGACCCAGTACTTC
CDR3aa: CASSIRVQETQYF

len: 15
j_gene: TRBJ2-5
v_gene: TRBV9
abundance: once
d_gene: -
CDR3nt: TGTGCCAGCAGCGTCGGGTTGGTAATGCAAGAGACCCAGTACTTC
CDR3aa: CASSVGLVMQETQYF

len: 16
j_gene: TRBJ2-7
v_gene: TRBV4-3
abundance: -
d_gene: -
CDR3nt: TGCGCCAGCAGCCAAGAGGACCGGGGAGAGACCCACGAGCAGTACTTC
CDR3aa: CASSQEDRGETHEQYF

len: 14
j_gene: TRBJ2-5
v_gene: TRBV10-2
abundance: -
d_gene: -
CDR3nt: TGCGCCAGCAGTGATCTTATGGGGCAAGAGACCCAGTACTTC
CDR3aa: CASSDLMGQETQYF

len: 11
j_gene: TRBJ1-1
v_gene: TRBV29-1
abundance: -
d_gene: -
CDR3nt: TGCAGCGTCCTGTTGAACACTGAAGCTTTCTTT
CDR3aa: CSVLLNTEAFF

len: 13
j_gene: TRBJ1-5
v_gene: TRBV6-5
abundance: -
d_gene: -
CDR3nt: TGTGCCAGCAGTTACTCGACCCAACAGCCCCAGCATTTT
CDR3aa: CASSYSTQQPQHF